This is a list of T cell receptor beta chains from one sample in a study of OX40 agonist ivuxolimab in advanced cancers. Profiled with immunoSEQ multiplex PCR; TCRdb holds only in-frame clones, not every one. The profile covers about 70,000 clones, with about 91% appearing a single time and approximately 2.6% taken by the ten largest. This specimen consisted of CD4+ or CD8+ T cells sorted from blood, obtained in a trial of the OX40 agonist ivuxolimab. These receptors were obtained from an adult with an advanced solid tumor such as melanoma, head and neck, liver or kidney cancer. Both conserved end residues are part of each CDR3. Each record gives: clone size, D gene, V gene, J gene, CDR3 DNA, CDR3 protein. D genes are given only for firm matches. Rows give clone size only sometimes, using once, few, many, or a class for an expanded clone.

abundance: NA; d_gene: NA; v_gene: TRBV7-2; j_gene: TRBJ2-3; CDR3nt: TGTGCCAGCAGCCCGGTTGCAACTAGCACAGATACGCAGTATTTT; CDR3aa: CASSPVATSTDTQYF
abundance: NA; d_gene: TRBD2; v_gene: TRBV6-5; j_gene: TRBJ2-1; CDR3nt: TGTGCCAGCAGTCACCCTAGCGGGAACTACAATGAGCAGTTCTTC; CDR3aa: CASSHPSGNYNEQFF
abundance: NA; d_gene: NA; v_gene: TRBV12-2; j_gene: TRBJ1-5; CDR3nt: TGTGCAAGTCGCTCAGAAAATCAGCCCCAGCATTTT; CDR3aa: CASRSENQPQHF
abundance: NA; d_gene: NA; v_gene: TRBV21-1; j_gene: TRBJ1-4; CDR3nt: TGTGCCAGCAAAAGGTTTCGAGAAAAACTGTTTTTT; CDR3aa: CASKRFREKLFF
abundance: NA; d_gene: NA; v_gene: TRBV5-5; j_gene: TRBJ1-5; CDR3nt: TGTGCCAGCAGCTTATACAGGGATGGGAATCAGCCCCAGCATTTT; CDR3aa: CASSLYRDGNQPQHF
abundance: NA; d_gene: TRBD2; v_gene: TRBV7-3; j_gene: TRBJ2-1; CDR3nt: TGTGCCAGCAGCACGACTAGCGGGGGGGCGCGAAGCTCCTACAATGAGCAGTTCTTC; CDR3aa: CASSTTSGGARSSYNEQFF
abundance: NA; d_gene: TRBD1; v_gene: TRBV15; j_gene: TRBJ2-1; CDR3nt: TGTGCCACCAGCAGAGCACTCGGGACAGGGGGTGGTGAGCAGTTCTTC; CDR3aa: CATSRALGTGGGEQFF
abundance: NA; d_gene: NA; v_gene: TRBV9; j_gene: TRBJ2-2; CDR3nt: TGTGCCAGCAGCGCAGGGAACGTAAACACCGGGGAGCTGTTTTTT; CDR3aa: CASSAGNVNTGELFF
abundance: NA; d_gene: TRBD1; v_gene: TRBV5-1; j_gene: TRBJ1-2; CDR3nt: TGCGCCAGCAGCTTGGGGGGACAGGGAGATGGCTACACCTTC; CDR3aa: CASSLGGQGDGYTF
abundance: NA; d_gene: NA; v_gene: TRBV5-1; j_gene: TRBJ2-3; CDR3nt: TGCGCCAGCAGCTCGGTTGGGGCTACAGATACGCAGTATTTT; CDR3aa: CASSSVGATDTQYF
abundance: NA; d_gene: TRBD2; v_gene: TRBV18; j_gene: TRBJ2-5; CDR3nt: TGTGCCAGCTCACCCGGGACTATCCAAGAGACCCAGTACTTC; CDR3aa: CASSPGTIQETQYF
abundance: NA; d_gene: NA; v_gene: TRBV23-1; j_gene: TRBJ1-2; CDR3nt: TGCGCCAGCAGTCAATTCGGGAGGGACTATGGCTACACCTTC; CDR3aa: CASSQFGRDYGYTF
abundance: NA; d_gene: NA; v_gene: TRBV4-1; j_gene: TRBJ2-1; CDR3nt: TGCGCCAGCAGCCCCGGGCAGGGGAAGAATGAGCAGTTCTTC; CDR3aa: CASSPGQGKNEQFF
abundance: NA; d_gene: NA; v_gene: TRBV5-4; j_gene: TRBJ2-7; CDR3nt: TGTGCCAGCAGCTCCCGACAGCTCCCCTACGAGCAGTACTTC; CDR3aa: CASSSRQLPYEQYF
abundance: few; d_gene: NA; v_gene: TRBV19; j_gene: TRBJ1-2; CDR3nt: TGTGCCAGTAGTAATACATGGGCCTATGGCTACACCTTC; CDR3aa: CASSNTWAYGYTF
abundance: NA; d_gene: NA; v_gene: TRBV18; j_gene: TRBJ1-5; CDR3nt: TGTGCCAGCTCACCAGGGAGGGCAGGCAATCAGCCCCAGCATTTT; CDR3aa: CASSPGRAGNQPQHF
abundance: NA; d_gene: NA; v_gene: TRBV2; j_gene: TRBJ1-2; CDR3nt: TGTGCCAGCAGTGTTTCGGGGCTTCAGGACTATGGCTACACCTTC; CDR3aa: CASSVSGLQDYGYTF
abundance: NA; d_gene: NA; v_gene: TRBV11-1; j_gene: TRBJ2-3; CDR3nt: TGTGCCAGCAGCCCTCAGGGTTCAGATACGCAGTATTTT; CDR3aa: CASSPQGSDTQYF
abundance: once; d_gene: TRBD1; v_gene: TRBV19; j_gene: TRBJ1-3; CDR3nt: TGTGCCAGTAGCCAGGGGGCCGAAAACACCATATATTTT; CDR3aa: CASSQGAENTIYF
abundance: NA; d_gene: TRBD2; v_gene: TRBV19; j_gene: TRBJ2-5; CDR3nt: TGTGCCAGTAGTATAGAACCAGCGGGACGGACAGAGACCCAGTACTTC; CDR3aa: CASSIEPAGRTETQYF
abundance: NA; d_gene: NA; v_gene: TRBV5-8; j_gene: TRBJ1-5; CDR3nt: TGTGCCAGTAAAGGGTGGGGGGCGAGGAGCAATCAGCCCCAGCATTTT; CDR3aa: CASKGWGARSNQPQHF
abundance: NA; d_gene: NA; v_gene: TRBV11-2; j_gene: TRBJ1-2; CDR3nt: TGTGCCAGCAGCTCCCAAACTCGAGGAGGCTACACCTTC; CDR3aa: CASSSQTRGGYTF
abundance: NA; d_gene: NA; v_gene: TRBV12-5; j_gene: TRBJ1-3; CDR3nt: TGTGCTAGTGGTTTGTCACCGGGACCGATCTCTGGAAACACCATATATTTT; CDR3aa: CASGLSPGPISGNTIYF
abundance: NA; d_gene: TRBD2; v_gene: TRBV15; j_gene: TRBJ2-3; CDR3nt: TGTGCCACCAGCGGTGTTCCCGGGGGGTTTGGCACAGATACGCAGTATTTT; CDR3aa: CATSGVPGGFGTDTQYF
abundance: NA; d_gene: NA; v_gene: TRBV5-4; j_gene: TRBJ2-3; CDR3nt: TGTGCCAGCAGCCGTACCCTAGCAACAGATACGCAATATTTT; CDR3aa: CASSRTLATDTQYF
abundance: NA; d_gene: TRBD1; v_gene: TRBV5-1; j_gene: TRBJ2-7; CDR3nt: TGCGCCAGCAGCCTAAGACAGGGGAGCTCCTACGAGCAGTACTTC; CDR3aa: CASSLRQGSSYEQYF
abundance: NA; d_gene: TRBD2; v_gene: TRBV11-2; j_gene: TRBJ2-5; CDR3nt: TGTGCCAGCAGCTTACTTGCGTTTGTGGCGGGAGGGTCCGGCGAGACCCAGTACTTC; CDR3aa: CASSLLAFVAGGSGETQYF
abundance: once; d_gene: NA; v_gene: TRBV7-8; j_gene: TRBJ2-7; CDR3nt: TGTGCCAGCAGCTTAGGGTCTTTCTTTACGGAGCAGTACTTC; CDR3aa: CASSLGSFFTEQYF
abundance: once; d_gene: NA; v_gene: TRBV27; j_gene: TRBJ1-2; CDR3nt: TGTGCCAGCAGTCCCTCTGGCTATGGCTACACCTTC; CDR3aa: CASSPSGYGYTF
abundance: NA; d_gene: NA; v_gene: TRBV5-1; j_gene: TRBJ2-1; CDR3nt: TGCGCCAGCAGCTTGGGGCAGGAGTACAATGAGCAGTTCTTC; CDR3aa: CASSLGQEYNEQFF
abundance: NA; d_gene: TRBD1; v_gene: TRBV5-1; j_gene: TRBJ2-1; CDR3nt: TGCGCCAGCAGCTTCAAGACAGGGCTAAATGAGCAGTTCTTC; CDR3aa: CASSFKTGLNEQFF
abundance: NA; d_gene: NA; v_gene: TRBV6-1; j_gene: TRBJ1-2; CDR3nt: TGTGCCAGCAGTGAAATGAGGGGGGGGGTCAGTCGCTACACCTTC; CDR3aa: CASSEMRGGVSRYTF
abundance: NA; d_gene: NA; v_gene: TRBV7-9; j_gene: TRBJ1-1; CDR3nt: TGTGCCAGCAGCTTCGGGGGGACGGTGAACACTGAAGCTTTCTTT; CDR3aa: CASSFGGTVNTEAFF
abundance: NA; d_gene: NA; v_gene: TRBV19; j_gene: TRBJ2-3; CDR3nt: TGTGCCAGTAGCTCATCGCGCACAGATACGCAGTATTTT; CDR3aa: CASSSSRTDTQYF
abundance: once; d_gene: NA; v_gene: TRBV29-1; j_gene: TRBJ2-7; CDR3nt: TGCAGCGTTGTCGTTTCGGGGCGGCAAGCCTTC; CDR3aa: CSVVVSGRQAF
abundance: once; d_gene: TRBD1; v_gene: TRBV6-1; j_gene: TRBJ1-1; CDR3nt: TGTGCCAGCAAAACAGGGGGCGCGTCTGAAGCTTTCTTT; CDR3aa: CASKTGGASEAFF
abundance: NA; d_gene: NA; v_gene: TRBV7-8; j_gene: TRBJ1-4; CDR3nt: TGTGCCAGCAGCTTAGGTGGATCCGGGCGGGAAAAACTGTTTTTT; CDR3aa: CASSLGGSGREKLFF
abundance: once; d_gene: NA; v_gene: TRBV11-3; j_gene: TRBJ2-3; CDR3nt: TGTGCCAGCAGCTTGAGGGCTAGGAACACAGATACGCAGTATTTT; CDR3aa: CASSLRARNTDTQYF
abundance: NA; d_gene: NA; v_gene: TRBV27; j_gene: TRBJ1-3; CDR3nt: TGTGCCAGCAGTCCAACCCCGGACAGAAGCTCTGGAAACACCATATATTTT; CDR3aa: CASSPTPDRSSGNTIYF
abundance: NA; d_gene: NA; v_gene: TRBV4-1; j_gene: TRBJ1-2; CDR3nt: TGCGCCAGCAGCCAAGCCCCCACCAACTATGGCTACACCTTC; CDR3aa: CASSQAPTNYGYTF
abundance: NA; d_gene: TRBD1; v_gene: TRBV19; j_gene: TRBJ2-5; CDR3nt: TGTGCCAGTAATCCCGGGACAGAGCAAGAGACCCAGTACTTC; CDR3aa: CASNPGTEQETQYF
abundance: NA; d_gene: NA; v_gene: TRBV5-1; j_gene: TRBJ2-3; CDR3nt: TGCGCCAGCAGCACGGCATCTTTGACAGATACGCAGTATTTT; CDR3aa: CASSTASLTDTQYF
abundance: NA; d_gene: NA; v_gene: TRBV30; j_gene: TRBJ2-1; CDR3nt: TGTGCCTGGAGTGAGTTGGGTGAGCAGTTCTTC; CDR3aa: CAWSELGEQFF
abundance: NA; d_gene: TRBD1; v_gene: TRBV5-8; j_gene: TRBJ2-7; CDR3nt: TGTGCCAGCAGCTTTAACAGGGGAAGAGAGTACGAGCAGTACTTC; CDR3aa: CASSFNRGREYEQYF
abundance: once; d_gene: NA; v_gene: TRBV7-9; j_gene: TRBJ1-2; CDR3nt: TGTGCCAGCAGCTTAGACAGCTCATATAACTATGGCTACACCTTC; CDR3aa: CASSLDSSYNYGYTF
abundance: NA; d_gene: NA; v_gene: TRBV4-2; j_gene: TRBJ2-1; CDR3nt: TGTGCCAGCAGCCAAGAGTGGAGACCCAATGAGCAGTTCTTC; CDR3aa: CASSQEWRPNEQFF
abundance: NA; d_gene: NA; v_gene: TRBV30; j_gene: TRBJ1-3; CDR3nt: TGTGCCTGGAGTCCAGAGCCTGGGGACACCATATATTTT; CDR3aa: CAWSPEPGDTIYF
abundance: NA; d_gene: TRBD1; v_gene: TRBV6-1; j_gene: TRBJ2-7; CDR3nt: TGTGCCAGCAGTGAAGACAGGGGGCACGGCTACGAGCAGTACTTC; CDR3aa: CASSEDRGHGYEQYF
abundance: NA; d_gene: TRBD1; v_gene: TRBV10-1; j_gene: TRBJ2-7; CDR3nt: TGCGCCAGCAGTCCCGGGACAGGGGGATACGAGCAGTACTTC; CDR3aa: CASSPGTGGYEQYF
abundance: NA; d_gene: NA; v_gene: TRBV10-3; j_gene: TRBJ2-1; CDR3nt: TGTGCCATCAGTGAGCGACAAGGAACGAGGACTGAGCAGTTCTTC; CDR3aa: CAISERQGTRTEQFF
abundance: NA; d_gene: TRBD1; v_gene: TRBV7-9; j_gene: TRBJ2-7; CDR3nt: TGTGCCAGCAGCGCCACAGGGGTGGGCGAGCAGTACTTC; CDR3aa: CASSATGVGEQYF
abundance: NA; d_gene: TRBD2; v_gene: TRBV11-3; j_gene: TRBJ2-3; CDR3nt: TGTGCCAGCAGCTTAGGTGGGACTAGCGGGCCAGATACGCAGTATTTT; CDR3aa: CASSLGGTSGPDTQYF
abundance: NA; d_gene: NA; v_gene: TRBV5-4; j_gene: TRBJ2-3; CDR3nt: TGTGCCAGCAGCTTGTTTGATAGAAACGGGGATACGCAGTATTTT; CDR3aa: CASSLFDRNGDTQYF